This passage covers 14 T cell receptor beta chains from one sample sequenced in a study of shared clonotypes between healthy human individuals. The protocol was immunoSEQ multiplex PCR, while the TCRdb copy is restricted to in-frame clones and leaves out a portion. This sample has over 2 million clones, with 85% to 95% found just once. The sequencing input was naive CD4+ T cells from PBMCs. Subset of the sample: CD45RA+ positively selected. These receptors were obtained from a man between 18 and 29 years old in good health. Some clones in this sample may be carry-over from other donors' samples.

J is TRBJ2-7 and V is TRBV28; 7 positions match TRBD2. The CDR3 totals 19 residues. Germline CDR1 reads MDHEN; CDR2 reads SYDVKM. The ends lost 3 bases at V and 4 bases at J; junction bases unmatched: 21. CDR3 in amino acids: CASSFSLAGVPPGAYEQYF. The DNA for the CDR3 is TGTGCCAGCAGTTTTTCCTTGGCGGGAGTCCCCCCCGGGGCTTACGAGCAGTACTTC.

The chain joins TRBV6-1 to TRBJ2-7, with 11 bases that match TRBD2. The V and J ends lost 8 bases and 3 bases, in that order; junction bases with no gene match: 9. CDR3 size: 15 residues. The V gene's germline CDR1 is MNHNS and CDR2 SASEGT. DNA of the CDR3: TGTGCCAGCCACCGACTAGCGGGAACCCTCTACGAGCAGTACTTC. It translates to CASHRLAGTLYEQYF.

This clone has only a few counts. The gene calls are TRBV28 and TRBJ2-1; D unclear. V was cut by 3 bases and J by 8 bases, with 2 bases left in between. CDR3 length equals 10 residues. Germline CDR1 reads MDHEN; CDR2 reads SYDVKM. The chain's CDR3 is CASSLDEQFF. For the CDR3, the DNA is TGTGCCAGCAGTTTGGATGAGCAGTTCTTC.

This rearrangement joins TRBV19 to TRBJ2-7; 8 positions agree with TRBD1. V dropped 9 bases and J dropped 3; count of bases not matched to a gene: 28. There are 20 residues in the CDR3. The germline gives CDR1 LNHDA, CDR2 SQIVND (reference sequence). In DNA form, the CDR3 reads TGTGCCAGAACAGAGGGGATCTTAGCCGACAGGGGCCTTATCAACTACGAGCAGTACTTC. It translates to CARTEGILADRGLINYEQYF.

The gene calls are TRBV5-1 and TRBJ2-1; 11 bases agree with TRBD1. The V and J ends lost 4 bases and 7 bases, in that order; junction bases with no gene match: 7. The germline gives CDR1 SGHRS, CDR2 YFSETQ. The CDR3 extends over 15 amino acids. The CDR3 bases are TGCGCCAGCAGCAATACCGGGACAGGGGGGAATGAGCAGTTCTTC. This encodes CASSNTGTGGNEQFF.

The chain is built from TRBV6-1 and TRBJ1-1; D call uncertain. Trimming pared 2 bases from V and 4 bases from J, leaving 5 bases between. This CDR3 has 12 residues. CDR1 MNHNS and CDR2 SASEGT come from the germline V gene. As DNA, the CDR3 is TGTGCCAGCAGTGAAACCGTCACTGAAGCTTTCTTT. Translation: CASSETVTEAFF.

This rearrangement joins TRBV5-1 to TRBJ2-5; weak D call: TRBD2 (7 bases). The CDR3 contains 15 residues. CDR1 is SGHRS, CDR2 YFSETQ, per germline. Between the trimmed V and J ends, which lost 5 bases and 2 bases, there was a span of 16 bases. The CDR3 loop reads CASRGGPPSQETQYF. Here the CDR3 DNA reads TGCGCCAGCAGGGGGGGGCCCCCTTCACAAGAGACCCAGTACTTC.

This rearrangement joins TRBV7-2 to TRBJ1-1; TRBD1 might be the D (6 bases). V was pared by 1 base and J by 6 bases, with 12 bases between. CDR1 SGHTA and CDR2 FQGNSA come from the germline V gene. CDR3 length: 14 amino acids. CDR3 amino acids: CASSLVPGVSEAFF. DNA for the CDR3: TGTGCCAGCAGCTTAGTACCAGGGGTCTCTGAAGCTTTCTTT. The whole variable domain, filled in from reference TRBV7-2 and TRBJ1-1, reads GAGVSQSPSNKVTEKGKDVELRCDPISGHTALYWYRQSLGQGLEFLIYFQGNSAPDKSGLPSDRFSAERTGGSVSTLTIQRTQQEDSAVYLCASSLVPGVSEAFFGQGTRLTVV.

The chain joins TRBV28 to TRBJ2-7; a weak D match, TRBD1 (6 bases). Trimming took off 5 bases at V and 6 bases at J, with 14 bases between the two ends. Per germline, CDR1 MDHEN and CDR2 SYDVKM. The CDR3 runs 13 residues. The chain's CDR3 is CASSLGRGGEQYF. The DNA of the CDR3 is TGTGCCAGCAGTCTGGGCAGGGGCGGCGAGCAGTACTTC.

The chain employs TRBV27 and TRBJ2-7, with 8 bases matching TRBD1. Trimming at V came to 5 bases and at J to 1 base, leaving 4 bases not matched to a gene. The CDR3 loop spans 14 amino acids. CDR1 is MNHEY and CDR2 is SMNVEV in the germline V gene (reference sequence). The CDR3 DNA follows: TGTGCCAGCAGTACCAGGACAGGGTCCTACGAGCAGTACTTC. Its translation: CASSTRTGSYEQYF.

The gene calls are TRBV10-3 and TRBJ1-3; D ambiguous. V was cut by 5 bases and J by 1 base, with 9 bases left in between. Germline CDR1 and CDR2: ENHRY and SYGVKD. The length of the CDR3 is 14 residues. The CDR3 is CAISLMLSGNTIYF. CDR3 nucleotides: TGTGCCATCAGTCTCATGTTATCTGGAAACACCATATATTTT.

The J gene is TRBJ2-1, the V gene TRBV2, with TRBD1 identical over 9 bases. V gave up 4 bases and J gave up 6 bases; unmatched junction bases: 7. Germline values: CDR1 SNHLY, CDR2 FYNNEI. The CDR3 spans 15 residues. CDR3 protein: CASSAYRDRVNEQFF. The CDR3 DNA follows: TGTGCCAGCAGTGCATACCGGGACAGGGTCAATGAGCAGTTCTTC.

The chain links TRBV7-3 to TRBJ2-7, with D perhaps TRBD1 or TRBD2 (5 bases each). The CDR3 length is 11 residues. From germline, CDR1 is SGHTA and CDR2 FQGTGA. With 5 bases removed from V and 9 bases from J, the gap between germline ends came to 11 bases. The CDR3 loop is CASSQVGGQYF. The DNA for the CDR3 is TGTGCCAGCAGCCAAGTTGGGGGGCAGTACTTC. The entire variable domain, with the rest obtained from reference TRBV7-3 and TRBJ2-7, is as follows: GAGVSQTPSNKVTEKGKYVELRCDPISGHTALYWYRQSLGQGPEFLIYFQGTGAADDSGLPNDRFFAVRPEGSVSTLKIQRTERGDSAVYLCASSQVGGQYFGPGTRLTVT.

In this sample, this clone turned up a few times. This chain connects TRBV2 to TRBJ1-2, with D possibly TRBD1 on 5 matching bases. The CDR3 is 14 amino acids. V dropped 1 base and J dropped 4 bases, with 10 bases sitting between them. Germline V gene data show CDR1 as SNHLY and CDR2 as FYNNEI. CDR3 bases: TGTGCCAGCAGTGAAGGCAGGGTTACCTATGGCTACACCTTC. It encodes CASSEGRVTYGYTF.